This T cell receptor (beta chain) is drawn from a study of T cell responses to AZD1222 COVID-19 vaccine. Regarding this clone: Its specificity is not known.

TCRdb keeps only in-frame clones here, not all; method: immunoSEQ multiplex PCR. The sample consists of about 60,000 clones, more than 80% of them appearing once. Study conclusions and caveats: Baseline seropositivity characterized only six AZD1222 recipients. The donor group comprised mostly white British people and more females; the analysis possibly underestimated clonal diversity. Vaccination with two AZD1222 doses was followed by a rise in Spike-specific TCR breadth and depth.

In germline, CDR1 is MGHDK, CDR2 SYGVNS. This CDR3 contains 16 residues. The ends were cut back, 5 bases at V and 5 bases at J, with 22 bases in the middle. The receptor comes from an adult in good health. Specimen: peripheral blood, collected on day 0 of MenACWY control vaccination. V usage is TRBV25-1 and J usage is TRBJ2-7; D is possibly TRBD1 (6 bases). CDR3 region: CASSTHQQGITHEQYF. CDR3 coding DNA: TGTGCCAGCAGTACGCATCAACAGGGTATTACGCACGAGCAGTACTTC.